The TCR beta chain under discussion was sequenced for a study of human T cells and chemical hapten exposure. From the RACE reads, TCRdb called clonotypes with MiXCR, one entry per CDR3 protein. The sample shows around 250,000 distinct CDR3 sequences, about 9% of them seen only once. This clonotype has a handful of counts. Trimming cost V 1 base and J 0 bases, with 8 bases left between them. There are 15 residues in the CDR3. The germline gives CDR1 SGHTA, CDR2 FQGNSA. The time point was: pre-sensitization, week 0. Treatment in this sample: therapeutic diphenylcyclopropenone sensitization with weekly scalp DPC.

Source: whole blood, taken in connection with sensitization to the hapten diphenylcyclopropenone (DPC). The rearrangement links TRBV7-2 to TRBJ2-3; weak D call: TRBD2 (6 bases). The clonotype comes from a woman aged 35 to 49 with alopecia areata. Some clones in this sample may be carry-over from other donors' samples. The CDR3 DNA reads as TGTGCCAGCAGCTTAGGCGGGGCTAGCACAGATACGCAGTATTTT. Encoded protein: CASSLGGASTDTQYF.